These T cell receptor beta chains were read from a single sample in a study of blood T cell repertoires in COVID-19. The table came from immunoSEQ multiplex PCR; TCRdb's copy has only in-frame clones and leaves some out. The table records some 180,000 clones, less than 85% of them present only once. Sequenced sample: peripheral blood. The source is a human donor in a cohort sampled during active COVID-19. The CDR3 runs from the conserved cysteine through the conserved F or W. D genes are given only for firm matches. A clone size is listed for some rows: how often the clone was seen (once, few, many), or a class if it is expanded.

CDR3 length	clone size	V gene	J gene	D gene	CDR3 DNA	CDR3 protein
16	NA	TRBV2	TRBJ2-1	TRBD1	TGTGCCAGCAGTGAGGCCGGGACAGGCCGATACAATGAGCAGTTCTTC	CASSEAGTGRYNEQFF
17	NA	TRBV27	TRBJ1-4	TRBD1	TGTGCCAGCAGTCCGTTAGGACAGGGGGCAACTAATGAAAAACTGTTTTTT	CASSPLGQGATNEKLFF
16	NA	TRBV4-2	TRBJ2-1	NA	TGTGCCAGCAGCCAAGAAGAGCGGACCGACTACAATGAGCAGTTCTTC	CASSQEERTDYNEQFF
13	NA	TRBV29-1	TRBJ1-2	NA	TGCAGCGTAATTGACTCTCTCGAGGGTGGCTACACCTTC	CSVIDSLEGGYTF
16	NA	TRBV14	TRBJ1-6	NA	TGTGCCAGCAGCCAAATAAGGGGCCGAGATAATTCACCCCTCCACTTT	CASSQIRGRDNSPLHF
16	NA	TRBV11-3	TRBJ2-3	NA	TGTGCCAGCAGCGAGCGAGGTGGGGCCTCGGGAGATACGCAGTATTTT	CASSERGGASGDTQYF
14	NA	TRBV5-1	TRBJ1-1	TRBD1	TGCGCCAGCAGCGCCGGGACAGCCAAACGTAAGGCTTTCTTT	CASSAGTAKRKAFF
12	once	TRBV30	TRBJ1-5	NA	TGTGCCTGGAGTGTGGAGAATCAGCCCCAGCATTTT	CAWSVENQPQHF
13	once	TRBV12-3/TRBV12-4	TRBJ1-5	NA	TGTGCCAGCAGTTTTGGAGGGGTTCAGCCCCAGCATTTT	CASSFGGVQPQHF
14	NA	TRBV6-5	TRBJ1-1	NA	TGTGCCAGCAGACCTCCGGGACAAATTACTGAAGCTTTCTTT	CASRPPGQITEAFF
13	NA	TRBV11-1	TRBJ2-1	TRBD2	TGTGCCAGCAGCCCAACTAGCGCCAATGAGCAGTTCTTC	CASSPTSANEQFF
14	NA	TRBV7-2	TRBJ1-1	NA	TGTGCCAGCAGCACCCCGCAGGGTAGGACTGAAGCTTTCTTT	CASSTPQGRTEAFF
16	NA	TRBV6-2/TRBV6-3	TRBJ1-5	NA	TGTGCCAGCAGTTACGGGCAGGCAAAATACAATCAGCCCCAGCATTTT	CASSYGQAKYNQPQHF
13	few	TRBV7-9	TRBJ1-1	TRBD1	TGTGCCAGCAGCCCGCGGCAGGGGGCTGAAGCTTTCTTT	CASSPRQGAEAFF
13	NA	TRBV6-5	TRBJ2-7	NA	TGTGCCAGCAGTTACCAGACTAGTCGCGAGCAGTACTTC	CASSYQTSREQYF
16	few	TRBV18	TRBJ1-2	NA	TGTGCCAGCTCACCAAAGTTGGGGGCTGGTAACTATGGCTACACCTTC	CASSPKLGAGNYGYTF
14	few	TRBV5-1	TRBJ2-1	TRBD2	TGCGCCAGCAGCTTTGGGCTAGCGGGGGAGGAGCAGTTCTTC	CASSFGLAGEEQFF
15	NA	TRBV6-5	TRBJ1-2	NA	TGTGCCAGCAGTTACTCGCCATGGCGGGCATATGGCTACACCTTC	CASSYSPWRAYGYTF
14	NA	TRBV10-3	TRBJ1-1	NA	TGTGCCACCAATCGACAAGATGAGAAATACGAAGCTTTCTTT	CATNRQDEKYEAFF
12	NA	TRBV6-5	TRBJ2-7	NA	TGTGCCAGCAGACAGGGTTCCTACGAGCAGTACTTC	CASRQGSYEQYF
15	NA	TRBV9	TRBJ2-7	TRBD1	TGTGCCAGCAGCGTAGCGGGGGACAGGGGTAGCGAGCAGTACTTC	CASSVAGDRGSEQYF
14	NA	TRBV27	TRBJ2-7	NA	TGTGCCAGCAGTTTCGGTTCTAGCGCCGGCGAGCAGTACTTC	CASSFGSSAGEQYF
13	NA	TRBV7-9	TRBJ2-5	NA	TGTGCCAGCAGCTTCCGGGGTGGGGAGACCCAGTACTTC	CASSFRGGETQYF
15	NA	TRBV7-3	TRBJ2-6	NA	TGTGCCAGCAGCTTACGTAGCTCTGGGGCCAACGTCCTGACTTTC	CASSLRSSGANVLTF
19	NA	TRBV4-2	TRBJ2-6	TRBD1	TGTGCCAGCAGCCAACAACAAGCGGGACAGGGTGCAGGGGCCAACGTCCTGACTTTC	CASSQQQAGQGAGANVLTF
17	NA	TRBV21-1	TRBJ1-3	NA	TGTGCCAGCAGCAAAAGGGGACAGGGGACCTCTGGAAACACCATATATTTT	CASSKRGQGTSGNTIYF
17	NA	TRBV5-1	TRBJ2-7	TRBD2	TGCGCCAGCAGCTCCGTTGGAGCGGGGGGGTTCTCCTACGAGCAGTACTTC	CASSSVGAGGFSYEQYF
19	NA	TRBV18	TRBJ1-4	TRBD1	TGTGCCAGCTCAGAGGACAGGGGGCCCTCTTTAATGGGTAATGAAAAACTGTTTTTT	CASSEDRGPSLMGNEKLFF
15	NA	TRBV7-6	TRBJ1-2	NA	TGTGCCAGCAGCCCTCTGAGTGGGACATTGCATGGCTACACCTTC	CASSPLSGTLHGYTF
14	few	TRBV2	TRBJ2-1	TRBD2	TGTGCCAGCAGTACCGGGACTATATACAGTGAGCAGTTCTTC	CASSTGTIYSEQFF
17	NA	TRBV5-1	TRBJ2-2	TRBD1	TGCGCCAGCAGCATACCGGACAGGGGGACGAACACCGGGGAGCTGTTTTTT	CASSIPDRGTNTGELFF
14	NA	TRBV19	TRBJ2-7	TRBD1	TGTGCCAGTAGTAAGGGGGACAGGGCGTACGAGCAGTACTTC	CASSKGDRAYEQYF
18	NA	TRBV7-3	TRBJ2-7	TRBD1	TGTGCCAGCAGCTTAAGTTTTATCTCCGGGACAGCAGCCTACGAGCAGTACTTC	CASSLSFISGTAAYEQYF
11	NA	TRBV4-1	TRBJ2-7	TRBD2	TGCGCCAGCAGCCCGGGGGAGGGGCAGTACTTC	CASSPGEGQYF
15	once	TRBV3-1/TRBV3-2	TRBJ1-2	TRBD1	TGTGCCAGCAGCCAAGAAATGTCAGGGGGGTATGGCTACACCTTC	CASSQEMSGGYGYTF
15	once	TRBV18	TRBJ1-3	TRBD1	TGTGCCAGCTCACCACCGGGGACAGGGGGAAACACCATATATTTT	CASSPPGTGGNTIYF
13	NA	TRBV7-3	TRBJ1-2	TRBD1	TGTGCCAGCAGCGCGACAGGGACGGATGGCTACACCTTC	CASSATGTDGYTF
14	NA	TRBV30	TRBJ1-2	TRBD1	TGTGCCTGGAACCCGGGACAGGTCCTCTATGGCTACACCTTC	CAWNPGQVLYGYTF
15	once	TRBV21-1	TRBJ1-4	NA	TGTGCCAGCAGCCGCCCGGACAGCTCTAATGAAAAACTGTTTTTT	CASSRPDSSNEKLFF
16	NA	TRBV6-2/TRBV6-3	TRBJ2-7	NA	TGTGCCAGCAGCCCTCCACCAGGGGCCGTCTCCTACGAGCAGTACTTC	CASSPPPGAVSYEQYF
15	NA	TRBV5-6	TRBJ2-5	TRBD2	TGTGCCAGCAGCTTGTCGGGGGGGACCCAAGAGACCCAGTACTTC	CASSLSGGTQETQYF
15	NA	TRBV12-5	TRBJ1-2	TRBD1	TGTGCTAGTGGTTTGGCCGGGACAGGGCTCTATGGCTACACCTTC	CASGLAGTGLYGYTF